This T cell receptor (beta chain) was recovered during a study of blood T cell repertoires in COVID-19 (dated by TCRdb to the early 2020s). Some background on the complete study: The collaborator samples originated in the United States, Italy and Spain and spanned the acute and convalescent phases of COVID-19. The prospective study material was composed of cDNA or gDNA derived from T cells, B-cell-depleted T cells, or PBMCs. Subjects who had been exposed to COVID-19, were actively infected with it, or had recovered from it provided the deeply sampled blood TCRbeta repertoires that made up the dataset. The repertoires were released in a freely available public database meant as a resource for research on the immune response to SARS-CoV-2. Samples were obtained from the ongoing ImmuneRACE study (first 160 participants) and from 1,254 subjects provided by 6 global collaborators. Sample metadata almost always included a de-identified subject ID, COVID-19 status, age in years and sex. Where HLA class I and class II types were available, the types were taken from metadata supplied by the sample provider, not from assay-based typing.

In the case of this clone: What this receptor recognizes is not known. It has no much larger one-base neighbor in the sample; base qualities were not kept.

At one collaborating source in Seattle, patients were enrolled during active infection and were followed longitudinally through the course of disease. Collaborating institutions collected whole blood in K2EDTA tubes following their own protocols. For TCRbeta analysis, collaborators shipped samples in one of three forms: frozen whole blood, isolated PBMCs, or DNA extracted from either of those sample types. TCRbeta CDR3 regions were amplified from genomic DNA using the immunoSEQ Assay, a bias-controlled multiplex PCR. As for how the authors treated the data: Within the assay, amplification of reference gene primers was used to estimate how many nucleated cells each sample contained. Sequence reads were collapsed and filtered to measure the absolute abundance of every unique TCRbeta CDR3 rearrangement. Productive Simpson clonality was computed per sample as the square root of Simpson's diversity index over productive rearrangements. TCRdb provides this immuneACCESS table in a form limited to in-frame rearrangements. Some clones are lacking; in checked studies, under half of them reflect an unresolved V gene, and why the rest are absent is not known. V, J and clone size are taken as reported in that table, and D and trimming were inferred from the DNA itself. The sample records 250,000 to 400,000 clones, around 88% of which are singletons. Under 2% of the sample goes to the ten largest clones.

V was cut back by 2 bases and J by 8 bases, leaving a gap of 9 bases between them. The germline V gene supplies CDR1 LGHNA and CDR2 YNFKEQ. CDR3 length: 13 amino acids, cysteine to phenylalanine. Left in the record is the CDR3 DNA by itself, 39 bases read in frame from the first base. What the authors observed across the whole study: The amount of clinical and demographic metadata varied by source and participant and was provided uncurated.

This TCR derives from a woman under 40 with COVID-19, enrolled during active disease. Sequencing used peripheral blood. Recombination joined TRBV4-2 with TRBJ1-4; no D segment can be confidently identified. The CDR3 corresponds to CASSQRYFEKLFF. The DNA sequence is given as TGTGCCAGCAGCCAACGGTATTTCGAAAAACTGTTTTTT.